This is a list of T cell receptor beta chains from one sample in a study of T cell responses to AZD1222 COVID-19 vaccine. Profiling relied on immunoSEQ multiplex PCR, and the TCRdb table lists in-frame clones only, not all of them. The table shows about 100,000 clones, with about 89% occurring only once. The sample consisted of peripheral blood, taken on day 0 of MenACWY control vaccination. These receptors all come from an adult in good health. The CDR3 runs from the conserved cysteine through the conserved F or W. The D gene is left open where the match is weak. Rows give clone size only sometimes, using once, few, many, or a class for an expanded clone.

TRBJ1-2 | TRBD1 | TRBV7-2 | NA | CASRPGQGYYGYTF | TGTGCCAGCAGACCGGGACAGGGATACTATGGCTACACCTTC
TRBJ1-6 | NA | TRBV7-9 | NA | CASSLPILGSPLHF | TGTGCCAGCAGCTTACCTATCCTTGGTTCACCCCTCCACTTT
TRBJ1-2 | NA | TRBV12-3/TRBV12-4 | NA | CASSPTVSHGYTF | TGTGCCAGCAGTCCGACGGTGTCTCATGGCTACACCTTC
TRBJ1-5 | NA | TRBV4-1 | few | CASSQSAIRGGNQPQHF | TGCGCCAGCAGCCAATCTGCTATTAGGGGGGGTAATCAGCCCCAGCATTTT
TRBJ2-1 | NA | TRBV10-2 | NA | CASSRGGSYNEQFF | TGCGCCAGCAGCAGGGGGGGCTCCTACAATGAGCAGTTCTTC
TRBJ2-3 | NA | TRBV5-4 | NA | CASSLGRGSTDTQYF | TGTGCCAGCAGCTTGGGGAGGGGCAGCACAGATACGCAGTATTTT
TRBJ1-5 | NA | TRBV3-1/TRBV3-2 | NA | CASSPFATVGQPQHF | TGTGCCAGCAGTCCCTTCGCTACGGTCGGCCAGCCCCAGCATTTT
TRBJ1-4 | NA | TRBV25-1 | NA | CASSGTTANEKLFF | TGTGCCAGCAGCGGGACAACCGCAAATGAAAAACTGTTTTTT
TRBJ2-3 | NA | TRBV11-3 | once | CASSFAGLRTDTQYF | TGTGCCAGCAGCTTTGCGGGACTCCGCACAGATACGCAGTATTTT
TRBJ2-5 | NA | TRBV27 | NA | CASSLLGDPETQYF | TGTGCCAGCAGTTTACTTGGGGATCCAGAGACCCAGTACTTC
TRBJ2-1 | NA | TRBV5-4 | NA | CASSLALWGPNEQFF | TGTGCCAGCAGCTTGGCCCTTTGGGGGCCGAATGAGCAGTTCTTC
TRBJ1-2 | NA | TRBV5-5 | NA | CASSLDSGYTF | TGTGCCAGCAGCTTGGACAGCGGCTACACCTTC
TRBJ1-1 | NA | TRBV25-1 | NA | CASSDRVNTEAFF | TGTGCCAGCAGTGACAGGGTGAACACTGAAGCTTTCTTT
TRBJ2-1 | TRBD1 | TRBV7-3 | NA | CASSLMGQGYNEQFF | TGTGCCAGCAGCTTAATGGGACAGGGCTACAATGAGCAGTTCTTC
TRBJ2-1 | NA | TRBV19 | NA | CATRDNEQFF | TGTGCCACCCGGGACAATGAGCAGTTCTTC
TRBJ2-3 | NA | TRBV2 | NA | CASSESGAEFTDTQYF | TGTGCCAGCAGTGAATCAGGGGCAGAGTTCACAGATACGCAGTATTTT
TRBJ2-7 | NA | TRBV3-1/TRBV3-2 | NA | CASSQESGLKYF | TGTGCCAGCAGCCAAGAATCTGGCCTGAAGTACTTC
TRBJ2-7 | TRBD1 | TRBV9 | few | CASSVEAGGYEQYF | TGTGCCAGCAGCGTAGAGGCAGGGGGCTACGAGCAGTACTTC
TRBJ2-1 | TRBD2 | TRBV11-3 | NA | CASSADTKGGGDEQFF | TGTGCCAGCAGCGCAGATACCAAGGGCGGGGGTGATGAGCAGTTCTTC
TRBJ1-6 | NA | TRBV6-5 | NA | CASSWGGNSPLHF | TGTGCCAGCAGCTGGGGGGGTAATTCACCCCTCCACTTT
TRBJ1-3 | TRBD1 | TRBV2 | NA | CASSRGTGAGNTIYF | TGTGCCAGCAGCCGCGGGACAGGGGCTGGAAACACCATATATTTT
TRBJ1-1 | NA | TRBV5-4 | NA | CASSFPGLEAFF | TGTGCCAGCAGCTTTCCAGGACTTGAAGCTTTCTTT
TRBJ2-7 | NA | TRBV5-6 | NA | CASSPPRGTYEQYF | TGTGCCAGCAGCCCCCCTCGGGGTACCTACGAGCAGTACTTC
TRBJ2-1 | NA | TRBV12-3/TRBV12-4 | NA | CASSSGAYNEQFF | TGTGCCAGCAGTTCCGGGGCCTACAATGAGCAGTTCTTC
TRBJ1-4 | NA | TRBV30 | NA | CATAPFGEWAVGEKLFF | TGTGCGACCGCCCCCTTCGGGGAGTGGGCCGTGGGTGAAAAACTGTTTTTT
TRBJ1-2 | NA | TRBV9 | once | CASSPGRLGARGYTF | TGTGCCAGCAGCCCGGGGCGGCTGGGGGCGCGCGGCTACACCTTC
TRBJ2-2 | NA | TRBV19 | NA | CASTYTRTGELFF | TGTGCCAGTACTTATACTCGCACCGGGGAGCTGTTTTTT
TRBJ2-5 | NA | TRBV11-3 | NA | CASSLGGQETQYF | TGTGCCAGCAGCTTGGGCGGGCAAGAGACCCAGTACTTC
TRBJ2-1 | NA | TRBV9 | NA | CASSFRGDSYNEQFF | TGTGCCAGCAGCTTCCGTGGGGATTCCTACAATGAGCAGTTCTTC
TRBJ1-5 | NA | TRBV28 | NA | CASSPPDTYQPQHF | TGTGCCAGCAGCCCCCCCGATACGTATCAGCCCCAGCATTTT